The entry below describes one T cell receptor beta chain. Trimming took 8 bases from V and 4 from J, leaving 15 bases between them. Germline loops: CDR1 MNHEY, CDR2 SMNVEV (reference sequence). The CDR3 totals 14 residues. The source of the sample is a study of control samples from healthy donors and cancer patients. TCRdb keeps only in-frame clones here, not all; method: immunoSEQ multiplex PCR. The sample consists of approximately 19,000 clones, 80% to 85% of them appearing once. The sequence was collected from a woman aged 70-85 years with lung cancer. Sequenced: PBMCs. The rearrangement links TRBV27 to TRBJ1-3, with D tentatively TRBD1 (6 bases). The CDR3 nucleotides are TGTGCCAGCGGGCGAGGGGGAGGAGGAAACACCATATATTTT. Translated, it gives CASGRGGGGNTIYF.